These 7 T cell receptor beta chains share one sample of origin, sequenced in a study of blood T cell repertoires in COVID-19 (dated by TCRdb to the early 2020s). The library was produced with the immunoSEQ multiplex PCR assay. Held by TCRdb, this immuneACCESS table contains in-frame sequences only and omits some clones. Under half of the omission traces to an unresolved V gene where checked; the cause of the rest is unknown. This sample has fewer than 250,000 clones in its table, and around 89% of those were observed once. The top ten constitute about 4.8% of the sample. Sequencing was carried out using peripheral blood. The receptors here all came from a woman in her thirties or forties with acute or convalescent COVID-19.

This clone was picked up one time. This chain links TRBV6-5 with TRBJ1-1, with D unresolved. The CDR3 spans 15 residues. Trimming left V 6 bases short and J 4 bases short, with 18 bases between. Germline-derived CDR1 and CDR2 are MNHEY and SVGAGI. CDR3 DNA sequence: TGTGCCAGCAGCCCCCGGAGGGCGTCGGGCACTGAAGCTTTCTTT. This sequence encodes CASSPRRASGTEAFF.

The chain combines TRBV4-1 with TRBJ1-4, with a tentative D call TRBD1 (6 bases). Trimming took off 0 bases at V and 0 bases at J, with 11 bases between the two ends. Germline CDR1 MGHRA, CDR2 YSYEKL. CDR3 length: 17 amino acids. For the CDR3, the DNA is TGCGCCAGCAGCCAAGACCCACAGGGCGCAACTAATGAAAAACTGTTTTTT. Translating gives CASSQDPQGATNEKLFF.

This clone was found once. V usage is TRBV5-8 and J usage is TRBJ2-1, with D uncertain. The germline V gene encodes CDR1 SGHTS and CDR2 YDEGEE. V shed 4 bases and J shed 0 bases, with 8 bases lying between them. This CDR3 comprises 14 residues. The CDR3 here is CASSRESSYNEQFF. The CDR3 region has the DNA TGTGCCAGCAGCCGCGAGAGCTCCTACAATGAGCAGTTCTTC.

This sequence joins TRBV19 and TRBJ1-1; D uncertain. Trimming removed 3 bases from V and 11 bases from J, with 16 bases in between. The CDR3 contains 13 residues. Germline V lookup: CDR1 LNHDA, CDR2 SQIVND (reference sequence). DNA for the CDR3: TGTGCCAGTAGTATCGAGACAACCGGGAATGCTTTCTTT. It encodes CASSIETTGNAFF.

CDR3 loop: CASSYEQGRCYEQYV. CDR3 DNA: TGTGCCAGCAGTTACGAACAGGGCCGATGCTACGAGCAGTACGTC. The chain employs TRBV6-5 and TRBJ2-7; a weak D match, TRBD1 (6 bases). The CDR3 runs 15 residues. Trimming took 2 bases from V and 3 from J, leaving 14 bases between them. The germline CDR1 and CDR2 sequences are MNHEY and SVGAGI.

V gene TRBV6-1 combines with J gene TRBJ1-1, with TRBD1 as a possible D gene (5 bases). V was clipped by 3 bases and J by 0 bases, with 14 bases between them. Germline loops: CDR1 MNHNS, CDR2 SASEGT. The CDR3 is made up of 16 amino acids. CDR3 sequence reads: CASSDGGARMNTEAFF. The CDR3 nucleotides are TGTGCCAGCAGTGATGGAGGGGCGAGGATGAACACTGAAGCTTTCTTT.

The chain recombines TRBV15 with TRBJ1-4, with TRBD1 matching over 7 bases. V lost 6 bases to trimming and J lost 6 bases; unmatched junction nucleotides: 13. Germline CDR1 reads LNHNV; CDR2 reads YYDKDF (reference sequence). The CDR3 extends over 16 amino acids. The CDR3 coding sequence is TGTGCCACCAGTACCCACCTCGGGCAGGGGGATGAAAAACTGTTTTTT. Translated: CATSTHLGQGDEKLFF.